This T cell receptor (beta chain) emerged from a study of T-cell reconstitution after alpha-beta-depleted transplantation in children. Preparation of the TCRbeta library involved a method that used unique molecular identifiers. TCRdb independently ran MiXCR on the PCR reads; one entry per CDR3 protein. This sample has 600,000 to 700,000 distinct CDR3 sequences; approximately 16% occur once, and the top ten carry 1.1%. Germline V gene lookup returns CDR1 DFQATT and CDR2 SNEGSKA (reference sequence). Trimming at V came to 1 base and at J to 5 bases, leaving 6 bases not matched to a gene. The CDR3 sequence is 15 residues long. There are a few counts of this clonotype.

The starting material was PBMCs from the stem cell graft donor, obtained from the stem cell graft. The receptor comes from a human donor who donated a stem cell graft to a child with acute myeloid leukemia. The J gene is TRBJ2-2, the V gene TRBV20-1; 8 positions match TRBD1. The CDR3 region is CSARGGQGATGELFF. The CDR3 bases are TGCAGTGCTAGAGGGGGGCAGGGGGCGACCGGGGAGCTGTTTTTT.